What follows are 22 T cell receptor beta chains derived from one specimen sequenced in a study of response to subunit inactivated influenza vaccine. MiXCR, applied by TCRdb to the RT-PCR reads, yields one record per CDR3 protein. Here the sample spans some 160,000 distinct CDR3 sequences, 11% being singletons. This sample comprised non-naive T cells sorted from PBMCs, obtained 35 to 45 days after vaccination. The source of these receptors is a man aged 50 to 59 who received an inactivated influenza vaccine.

The V call is TRBV12-3 or TRBV12-4, the J call TRBJ1-6; 7 bases are a match to TRBD1. With 0 bases clipped from V and 14 bases from J, the junction kept 7 bases outside the gene matches. The length of the CDR3 is 14 residues. The CDR3 is CASSLAHRGSSLHF. CDR3 DNA: TGTGCCAGCAGTTTAGCGCACAGGGGAAGCTCCCTCCACTTT.

This clonotype was seen a handful of times. DNA for the CDR3: TGTGCCAGCAGCTTCCAGGGACTAGCGGGGAACAATGAGCAGTTCTTC. Translating gives CASSFQGLAGNNEQFF. The chain links TRBV7-3 to TRBJ2-1; 13 positions match TRBD2. This CDR3 has 16 amino acids. The germline V gene has CDR1 SGHTA and CDR2 FQGTGA. The V gene end was trimmed by 3 bases and the J gene end by 5 bases; junction bases not matched to a gene: 4. The variable domain in full, completed from reference TRBV7-3 and TRBJ2-1, reads GAGVSQTPSNKVTEKGKYVELRCDPISGHTALYWYRQSLGQGPEFLIYFQGTGAADDSGLPNDRFFAVRPEGSVSTLKIQRTERGDSAVYLCASSFQGLAGNNEQFFGPGTRLTVL.

The V and J genes are TRBV20-1 and TRBJ2-7, with 7 nucleotides matching TRBD1. There are 13 residues in the CDR3. With V trimmed by 6 bases and J by 2 bases, 7 bases remained unmatched. Germline V gene data show CDR1 as DFQATT and CDR2 as SNEGSKA (reference sequence). CDR3 in DNA: TGCAGTGCGAATCCCGGGACAGCCTACGAGCAGTACTTC. This translates into CSANPGTAYEQYF.

This clonotype was seen ten or more times. This chain links TRBV7-9 with TRBJ2-3, with a tentative D call TRBD1 (5 bases). The V end was cut by 4 bases, the J end by 0 bases, with 14 bases between. CDR1 is SEHNR, CDR2 FQNEAQ, per germline (reference sequence). This CDR3 has 16 residues. CDR3 sequence: CASSSGFTGSTDTQYF. CDR3 sequence (DNA): TGTGCCAGCAGCTCAGGGTTCACAGGCAGCACAGATACGCAGTATTTT.

The chain uses TRBV11-2 and TRBJ2-7; 9 bases fit TRBD1. The CDR3 length is 15 residues. The V gene end was trimmed by 6 bases and the J gene end by 4 bases; junction bases not matched to a gene: 10. Per germline, CDR1 SGHAT and CDR2 FQNNGV. The CDR3 region has the DNA TGTGCCAGCAGAAAATCCGGGACAGGGAGGTACGAGCAGTACTTC. This sequence encodes CASRKSGTGRYEQYF. Combining the CDR3 with reference TRBV11-2 and TRBJ2-7 gives the whole variable domain EAGVAQSPRYKIIEKRQSVAFWCNPISGHATLYWYQQILGQGPKLLIQFQNNGVVDDSQLPKDRFSAERLKGVDSTLKIQPAKLEDSAVYLCASRKSGTGRYEQYFGPGTRLTVT.

This clonotype has at least ten counts. J is TRBJ2-5 and V is TRBV27, with TRBD2 matching 13 bases. Germline CDR1 is MNHEY and CDR2 is SMNVEV (reference sequence). V was clipped by 6 bases and J by 11 bases; unmatched bases: 6. The CDR3 covers 13 residues. Here the CDR3 DNA reads TGTGCCAGCAGATCGGGACTAGCGGGATCTCAGTACTTC. Translation: CASRSGLAGSQYF.

This clonotype has ten or more counts. The chain is built from TRBV7-9 and TRBJ2-3; D is undetermined. The V and J ends lost 8 bases and 0 bases respectively, with 9 bases between them. The length of the CDR3 is 13 residues. Germline V gene lookup returns CDR1 SEHNR and CDR2 FQNEAQ (reference sequence). CDR3 sequence: CASEDPSTDTQYF. CDR3 in DNA: TGTGCCAGCGAGGATCCTAGCACAGATACGCAGTATTTT.

This clonotype came up many times. V is TRBV29-1 and J is TRBJ2-1; 7 bases are a match to TRBD1. Germline V gives CDR1 SQVTM, CDR2 ANQGSEA. The ends lost 6 bases at V and 3 bases at J; junction bases unmatched: 11. The CDR3 is 15 amino acids. DNA of the CDR3: TGCAGCGTCCCCCCTCCGGGACAGATCTACAATGAGCAGTTCTTC. Amino acids: CSVPPPGQIYNEQFF.

The V and J genes are TRBV20-1 and TRBJ2-7; 9 nucleotides match TRBD2. Trimming at V came to 0 bases and at J to 6 bases, leaving 9 bases not matched to a gene. The CDR3 sequence is 15 residues long. Germline assignment: CDR1 DFQATT and CDR2 SNEGSKA (reference sequence). The CDR3 nucleotides are TGCAGTGCTAGAGAACAAATAGCGGGGGTTGTCGAGCAGTACTTC. Translated, it gives CSAREQIAGVVEQYF.

This clonotype was picked up a small number of times. This sequence joins TRBV5-7 and TRBJ2-5, with D perhaps TRBD1 (6 bases). TRBV5-7 is labeled an ORF, and its function is uncertain. CDR3 size: 16 residues. V dropped 2 bases and J dropped 1 base, with 15 bases sitting between them. CDR3 DNA: TGTGCCAGCAGCTTTGGACAGCCAAATAGCCAAGAGACCCAGTACTTC. Encoded protein: CASSFGQPNSQETQYF.

In its sample, this clonotype was seen many times. V gene TRBV27 combines with J gene TRBJ2-1, with TRBD1 as a possible D gene (7 bases). The V end was cut by 6 bases, the J end by 5 bases, with 17 bases between. This CDR3 comprises 15 residues. CDR1 is MNHEY, CDR2 SMNVEV, per germline (reference sequence). CDR3: CASRGGAGGNNEQFF. The CDR3 DNA reads as TGTGCCAGCAGGGGCGGGGCAGGGGGTAACAATGAGCAGTTCTTC.

This clonotype was detected ten times or more. V gene TRBV5-1 combines with J gene TRBJ1-3; D is unclear. The V gene's germline CDR1 is SGHRS and CDR2 YFSETQ. V lost 5 bases, J lost 0 bases, and 6 bases lay in between. The CDR3 length is 13 residues. The CDR3 region has the DNA TGCGCCAGCAGGGGTAGCTCTGGAAACACCATATATTTT. Translating gives CASRGSSGNTIYF.

This clonotype was detected many times. The rearrangement joins TRBV7-2 to TRBJ2-5; D not resolved. Trimming shortened V by 1 base and J by 7 bases, and 4 bases separated the two germline ends. CDR1 and CDR2 (germline): SGHTA, FQGNSA. CDR3 length equals 11 residues. DNA of the CDR3: TGTGCCAGCAGCTTAGTGGGGACCCAGTACTTC. It codes for CASSLVGTQYF.

This clonotype showed up just a few times. This chain joins TRBV5-8 and TRBJ1-5, with TRBD1 as a possible D gene (6 bases). Per the germline V gene, CDR1 is SGHTS and CDR2 is YDEGEE. The CDR3 runs 15 residues. Deletions cut 2 bases from V and 4 bases from J, with 13 bases between. For the CDR3, the DNA is TGTGCCAGCAGCTTAGGGACATTACGAAATCAGCCCCAGCATTTT. This translates into CASSLGTLRNQPQHF.

This clonotype came up a few times. The chain recombines TRBV12-3 or TRBV12-4 with TRBJ1-3; D is unresolved. CDR3 size: 14 residues. The V end was cut by 6 bases, the J end by 0 bases, with 9 bases between. The CDR3 is CASREDNSGNTIYF. The CDR3 region has the DNA TGTGCCAGCAGGGAAGATAACTCTGGAAACACCATATATTTT.

The rearrangement links TRBV20-1 to TRBJ2-7; no reliable D call. The CDR3 is made up of 13 amino acids. The V end lost 3 bases, the J end lost 3 bases, and 12 bases lay between the germline ends. The germline CDR1 and CDR2 sequences are DFQATT and SNEGSKA (reference sequence). The CDR3 protein is CSARATLNYEQYF. Written as DNA, the CDR3 is TGCAGTGCTAGGGCTACATTAAACTACGAGCAGTACTTC.

CDR3 loop: CASSQGRTEPNQPQHF. The CDR3 DNA is TGTGCCAGCAGCCAAGGAAGAACCGAGCCAAATCAGCCCCAGCATTTT. This chain joins TRBV4-2 and TRBJ1-5; D ambiguous. V dropped 1 base and J dropped 4 bases, with 14 bases sitting between them. CDR3 size: 16 residues. Looked up from germline, CDR1 is LGHNA and CDR2 is YNFKEQ.

V is TRBV11-1 and J is TRBJ1-5, with TRBD1 as a possible D gene (5 bases). The CDR3 extends over 12 amino acids. V was shortened by 5 bases and J by 4 bases, with 6 bases between the two germline ends. Germline loops: CDR1 SGHAT, CDR2 FQDESV (reference sequence). CDR3 region: CASSTGNQPQHF. The CDR3 coding sequence is TGTGCCAGCAGCACAGGTAATCAGCCCCAGCATTTT.

The rearrangement joins TRBV5-1 to TRBJ2-2, with D maybe TRBD2 (7 bases). Per the germline V gene, CDR1 is SGHRS and CDR2 is YFSETQ. The CDR3 runs to 15 residues. V lost 2 bases, J lost 4 bases, and 12 bases lay in between. This chain's CDR3 is CASSLTGRGTGELFF. In nucleotides, the CDR3 is TGCGCCAGCAGCTTAACAGGGAGGGGCACCGGGGAGCTGTTTTTT.

This clonotype was recorded many times. The chain combines TRBV9 with TRBJ2-7; possible D gene TRBD2, 7 bases. V lost 1 base to trimming and J lost 6 bases, with 8 bases between them. The CDR3 covers 12 residues. Germline values: CDR1 SGDLS, CDR2 YYNGEE. This CDR3 reads CASSVRGGEQYF. The DNA of the CDR3 is TGTGCCAGCAGCGTAAGGGGGGGCGAGCAGTACTTC.

This clonotype was picked up many times. This sequence joins TRBV29-1 and TRBJ1-5; D is ambiguous. This CDR3 contains 13 residues. CDR1 and CDR2 (germline): SQVTM, ANQGSEA. With 5 bases removed from V and 0 bases from J, the gap between germline ends came to 8 bases. CDR3 sequence reads: CSVSENSNQPQHF. In DNA, the CDR3 is TGCAGCGTTAGTGAAAATAGCAATCAGCCCCAGCATTTT.

This clonotype has at least ten counts. The chain uses TRBV7-9 and TRBJ2-5; 7 nucleotides line up with TRBD2. The ends lost 4 bases at V and 3 bases at J; junction bases unmatched: 11. Germline CDR1 and CDR2: SEHNR and FQNEAQ (reference sequence). The CDR3 has 16 amino acids. The DNA of the CDR3 is TGTGCCAGCAGCTGGGGCTCGGGGGGACCGGAAGAGACCCAGTACTTC. Translation: CASSWGSGGPEETQYF.